Presented here are 24 T cell receptor beta chains from one specimen sequenced in a study of CD8 T cells in ankylosing spondylitis. TCRdb processed the 5' RACE reads anew with MiXCR; each CDR3 protein has one entry. The sample consists of about 360,000 distinct CDR3 sequences, roughly 14% of them appearing once. Source material: blood, either unsorted or a sorted T cell fraction (not recorded which). These TCRs come from a male donor with ankylosing spondylitis or in good health (not recorded which).

V gene TRBV5-1 combines with J gene TRBJ2-2; weak D call: TRBD1 (5 bases). CDR1 is SGHRS, CDR2 YFSETQ, per germline. The CDR3 runs to 16 residues. The V gene lost 4 bases and the J gene lost 4 bases, with 17 bases spanning the gap. The CDR3 sequence: CASSPLRGAFTGELFF. CDR3 in DNA: TGCGCCAGCAGCCCCTTAAGGGGCGCCTTCACCGGGGAGCTGTTTTTT.

On this clonotype itself: Mismatch with germline at one junction end may stem from a read error. This chain links TRBV6-1 with TRBJ2-4; tentative D call: TRBD1 (5 bases). The length of the CDR3 is 16 residues. Germline values: CDR1 MNHNS, CDR2 SASEGT. The CDR3 protein is CASSELGSSKLDIHYF. The CDR3 DNA sequence: TGTGCCAGCAGTGAATTAGGTAGCTCTAAATTGGACATTCATTACTTC.

CDR3 region: CASSREGTSGSSNEQFF. The CDR3 DNA is TGCGCCAGCAGTCGCGAAGGGACTAGCGGGAGTAGCAATGAGCAGTTCTTC. The rearrangement joins TRBV5-1 to TRBJ2-1; 14 nucleotides line up with TRBD2. The CDR3 consists of 17 residues. From germline, CDR1 is SGHRS and CDR2 YFSETQ. The ends lost 5 bases at V and 6 bases at J; junction bases unmatched: 10.

J is TRBJ1-5 and V is TRBV15; D uncertain. CDR3 length: 17 residues. Germline V gene data show CDR1 as LNHNV and CDR2 as YYDKDF (reference sequence). V lost 0 bases and J lost 7, with 19 bases in between. The CDR3 region has the DNA TGTGCCACCAGCAGAGAAGGAGGAACGAGGGTTGCGCAGCCCCAGCATTTT. Translating gives CATSREGGTRVAQPQHF. The variable domain in full, with the rest retrieved from reference TRBV15 and TRBJ1-5, is DAMVIQNPRYQVTQFGKPVTLSCSQTLNHNVMYWYQQKSSQAPKLLFHYYDKDFNNEADTPDNFQSRRPNTSFCFLDIRSPGLGDTAMYLCATSREGGTRVAQPQHFGDGTRLSIL.

V gene TRBV7-9 combines with J gene TRBJ2-7; 8 bases map to TRBD2. Germline V gene lookup returns CDR1 SEHNR and CDR2 FQNEAQ (reference sequence). V lost 5 bases, J lost 0 bases, and 0 bases stayed unmatched. This CDR3 contains 13 residues. CDR3 in amino acids: CASSGTSSYEQYF. In DNA form, the CDR3 reads TGTGCCAGCAGCGGGACTAGCTCCTACGAGCAGTACTTC.

The sample holds a few counts of this clonotype. This chain links TRBV6-2 or TRBV6-3 with TRBJ1-4; weak D call: TRBD1 (6 bases). V was shortened by 7 bases and J by 5 bases, with 17 bases between the two germline ends. The CDR3 extends over 15 amino acids. Germline V gives CDR1 MNHEY, CDR2 SVGEGT. The CDR3 DNA reads TGTGCCAGCACCCGCTACAGGGACGAGAATGAAAAACTGTTTTTT. Encoded protein: CASTRYRDENEKLFF.

V usage is TRBV27 and J usage is TRBJ2-1; 10 nucleotides align to TRBD2. Germline-derived CDR1 and CDR2 are MNHEY and SMNVEV (reference sequence). Losses at the gene ends were 3 bases for V and 4 bases for J; bases not matched to a gene: 15. This CDR3 region has 19 residues. In nucleotides, the CDR3 is TGTGCCAGCAGTTTCCGGCCCTCCAGACTAGCGGGCGTATACAATGAGCAGTTCTTC. Encoded protein: CASSFRPSRLAGVYNEQFF.

The CDR3 coding sequence is TGTGCCAGCAGACAGAGCGGGAGGGCCCTCGTAGAGACCCAGTACTTC. This codes for CASRQSGRALVETQYF. The chain is built from TRBV12-3 or TRBV12-4 and TRBJ2-5, with 10 bases that match TRBD2. With V trimmed by 6 bases and J by 4 bases, 11 bases remained unmatched. This CDR3 has 16 amino acids.

This clonotype was recorded a few times. The rearrangement uses TRBV3-1 and TRBJ2-1; D may match TRBD1 or TRBD2 (5 bases each). The V end lost 4 bases, the J end lost 9 bases, and 13 bases lay between the germline ends. The CDR3 is 13 residues long. Germline V gene lookup returns CDR1 LGHDT and CDR2 YNNKEL (reference sequence). CDR3 coding DNA: TGTGCCAGCAGCCCGGGGACGGTGGGTGAGCAGTTCTTC. This gives the protein CASSPGTVGEQFF.

This clonotype was detected ten times or more. This chain links TRBV7-2 with TRBJ2-2; weak D call: TRBD1 (5 bases). The CDR3 length is 17 residues. The germline V and J ends were trimmed by 5 bases and 8 bases, with 24 bases remaining between them. From germline, CDR1 is SGHTA and CDR2 FQGNSA. CDR3 in amino acids: CASSQNPDSLFGGELFF. CDR3 in DNA: TGTGCCAGCAGCCAAAATCCCGACAGTCTATTCGGGGGGGAGCTGTTTTTT.

V and J are TRBV5-1 and TRBJ2-5; D perhaps matches TRBD2 (7 bases). The length of the CDR3 is 16 residues. Germline V CDR1 and CDR2: SGHRS, YFSETQ. The V gene lost 3 bases and the J gene lost 5 bases, with 20 bases spanning the gap. The CDR3 spells CASSSPWGGAFETQYF. The DNA for the CDR3 is TGCGCCAGCAGCTCCCCTTGGGGGGGGGCCTTCGAGACCCAGTACTTC.

The V gene is TRBV7-7, the J gene TRBJ2-2; the match to TRBD2 covers 7 bases. The CDR3 extends over 16 amino acids. From germline, CDR1 is SSHAT and CDR2 FNYEAQ (reference sequence). After removal of 1 base from V and 7 bases from J, the junction contained 9 bases not matched to a gene. The CDR3 reads CASSLVAGEAGGELFF. Written as DNA, the CDR3 is TGTGCCAGCAGCTTAGTGGCGGGAGAGGCAGGCGGGGAGCTGTTTTTT.

The chain has TRBV3-1 and TRBJ1-2, with 8 nucleotides matching TRBD1. This CDR3 is 15 amino acids long. The junction had 8 bases not matched to a gene; V was cut back by 0 bases and J by 8 bases. Germline lookup yields CDR1 LGHDT and CDR2 YNNKEL (reference sequence). The CDR3 sequence: CASSQDWQGARGYTF. The CDR3 bases are TGTGCCAGCAGCCAAGACTGGCAGGGGGCGCGAGGCTACACCTTC.

There are a few counts of this clonotype. The rearrangement links TRBV12-3 or TRBV12-4 to TRBJ2-2; TRBD2 agrees at 7 bases. The CDR3 is made up of 16 amino acids. The V gene end was trimmed by 2 bases and the J gene end by 5 bases; junction bases not matched to a gene: 8. The CDR3 protein is CASSLIDGRRTGELFF. CDR3 DNA sequence: TGTGCCAGCAGTTTAATCGACGGGAGGAGGACCGGGGAGCTGTTTTTT.

V and J are TRBV6-1 and TRBJ2-4, with no clear D. V shed 8 bases and J shed 9 bases, with 23 bases lying between them. Germline values: CDR1 MNHNS, CDR2 SASEGT. The CDR3 runs 15 residues. The DNA of the CDR3 is TGTGCCAGCCAGTCAGGAGACGGAGTTTCGTCCATTCAGTACTTC. It is translated as CASQSGDGVSSIQYF.

The chain employs TRBV3-1 and TRBJ1-1; D gene uncertain. The CDR3 runs to 12 residues. V was clipped by 2 bases and J by 7 bases, with 8 bases between them. Germline lookup yields CDR1 LGHDT and CDR2 YNNKEL (reference sequence). The CDR3 DNA reads TGTGCCAGCAGCCAACTCGGAGGTGAAGCTTTCTTT. Amino acid sequence: CASSQLGGEAFF.

This clonotype was observed a few times. This chain connects TRBV6-4 to TRBJ1-1; 7 bases agree with TRBD1. This CDR3 spans 14 amino acids. J was trimmed by 2 bases and V by 6 bases; bases with no gene match: 6. Germline V gene lookup returns CDR1 MRHNA and CDR2 SNTAGT. Written as DNA, the CDR3 is TGTGCCAGCAGCACAGGGGAAGGCAACACTGAAGCTTTCTTT. Its protein is CASSTGEGNTEAFF.

The chain employs TRBV29-1 and TRBJ1-2; D remains unclear. Per germline, CDR1 SQVTM and CDR2 ANQGSEA. The length of the CDR3 is 12 residues. The V and J ends lost 4 bases and 5 bases respectively, with 11 bases between them. CDR3 protein: CSVVAGLYGYTF. CDR3 sequence (DNA): TGCAGCGTTGTGGCGGGGTTGTATGGCTACACCTTC.

There are a few counts of this clonotype. The chain uses TRBV12-3 or TRBV12-4 and TRBJ2-7; D unclear. The CDR3 extends over 16 amino acids. V lost 1 base and J lost 7, with 20 bases in between. The CDR3 loop reads CASSLGQPGQGAEQYF. In DNA, the CDR3 is TGTGCCAGCAGTTTAGGGCAGCCCGGGCAAGGAGCTGAGCAGTACTTC.

A few counts support this clonotype. J is TRBJ2-5 and V is TRBV7-7; D perhaps matches TRBD1 (7 bases). Germline values: CDR1 SSHAT, CDR2 FNYEAQ (reference sequence). Trimming stripped 5 bases from V and 3 bases from J, with 16 bases between. The CDR3 has 15 amino acids. The CDR3 sequence is CASSVGRDSKETQYF. The CDR3 nucleotides read TGTGCCAGCAGCGTCGGGCGGGACAGTAAAGAGACCCAGTACTTC.

This clonotype occurred a few times. The rearrangement links TRBV3-1 to TRBJ2-7, with D perhaps matching TRBD2 (5 bases). V lost 0 bases, J lost 1 base, and 10 bases lay in between. The CDR3 runs 15 residues. CDR1 and CDR2 (germline): LGHDT, YNNKEL (reference sequence). In nucleotides, the CDR3 is TGTGCCAGCAGCCAAGATCTGAGGGTGTCCTACGAGCAGTACTTC. Residues: CASSQDLRVSYEQYF.

The J gene is TRBJ2-3, the V gene TRBV11-2; possibly TRBD2 for D (6 bases). The ends were cut back, 7 bases at V and 3 bases at J, with 17 bases in the middle. The germline gives CDR1 SGHAT, CDR2 FQNNGV. CDR3 length: 15 amino acids. For the CDR3, the DNA is TGTGCCAGCACCCCTGGAGGGAGAGAAACAGATACGCAGTATTTT. Its translation: CASTPGGRETDTQYF.

This clonotype was seen only a few times. The V and J genes are TRBV5-1 and TRBJ2-6; 7 bases match TRBD1. The CDR3 is 15 amino acids. V lost 4 bases and J lost 1; bases outside the gene matches: 2. Germline CDR1 SGHRS, CDR2 YFSETQ. CDR3 bases: TGCGCCAGCAGCCCGGGACAGTCTGGGGCCAACGTCCTGACTTTC. Protein product: CASSPGQSGANVLTF.

This clonotype came up many times. The rearrangement uses TRBV11-2 and TRBJ2-3; no definite D call. Germline CDR1 and CDR2: SGHAT and FQNNGV. The V and J ends lost 2 bases and 4 bases respectively, with 7 bases between them. The CDR3 spans 13 residues. CDR3 residues: CASSLRPPDTQYF. As DNA, the CDR3 is TGTGCCAGCAGCTTACGCCCCCCAGATACGCAGTATTTT.